Detailed here is one T cell receptor (beta chain). This clone's antigen is unknown. A much bigger clone sits one base away, suggesting this may be a read error. The CDR3, from cysteine to phenylalanine, totals 14 residues. The read is trimmed to its CDR3 DNA, 42 bases read in frame from base 1. CDR1 SGHVS and CDR2 FNYEAQ were looked up in the germline V gene. This record comes from a study of T cells in Graves' hyperthyroidism and ophthalmopathy (dated by TCRdb to between 2018 and 2021). At the level of the whole study: Peripheral blood samples were taken at the time of initial diagnosis, prior to any treatment. In roughly six Graves' hyperthyroidism patients, the study also compared T-cell repertoires from thyroid tissue with T-cell repertoires from blood. TCR V-J signatures able to tell the groups apart were searched for in a discovery cohort of 95 to 100 patients, of whom over 40 had Graves' ophthalmopathy and roughly 59 had stable Graves' hyperthyroidism. TCR Vbeta CDR3 sequencing of 120 to 150 peripheral blood samples (about 45 ophthalmopathy, some 75 hyperthyroidism and some 17 progressor patients) is reported in the paper. Prospective prediction of ophthalmopathy was tested in an independent validation cohort consisting of roughly 19 hyperthyroidism patients and 15 to 17 patients who later progressed to ophthalmopathy. The 100 or so discovery patients were divided at random into training and test sets in a 7:3 ratio. Once sampling was done, hyperthyroidism patients were given methimazole at a starting dose of 30 mg daily, whereas ophthalmopathy patients were given high-dose intravenous methylprednisolone.

The TCR beta CDR3 regions were amplified from the RNA transcripts. For the first round of RT-PCR on the TCR CDR3, the HTBI primer set was used together with the Qiagen OneStep RT-PCR kit. Libraries were constructed in a second round of multiplex PCR, after which size selection and purification were carried out. Paired-end sequencing of the libraries was performed with 100 bp reads on an Illumina HiSeq2000. In the paper's pipeline: SOAPnuke was used to process the raw data, removing reads that contained adapters or uncalled bases, had a mean Phred below 15, or lacked an exact match to the constant primer or identifier. High-quality paired reads were merged using COPE v1.2.5, and each unique nucleotide sequence was defined as a clonotype. Clonotypes were aligned to IMGT TRBV, TRBD and TRBJ reference segments using MiTCR v1.1. The analysis was restricted to V-J combinations with a frequency above 0.0001, which together covered just over 98% of the repertoires. The TCS score was defined as F50 (clonal expansion) divided by E x V (chaos), with BLOSUM62-based TCRdist calculated between CDR3 peptides within each V-J. Welch's t-statistics and random forest reduced around 550 V-J features to about 12, which were used in a naive Bayes classifier (R e1071). TCRdb reran the public reads through fastp at Q25 and MiXCR, keeping productive beta chains. Rows merge per CDR3 protein into single entries with the most common DNA and genes. Here the V and J calls rest on TCRdb's processing, not on the authors' analysis. The sample table shows hundreds of thousands of distinct CDR3 sequences, and around 16% are seen once. The ten most abundant clones make up 11% to 15% of the sample.

Study-level results and caveats: Blood samples also contained most of the expanded thyroid clonotypes (frequency above 0.001), which suggests that blood repertoires may reflect thyroid immune responses. In validation, the model predicted progression to ophthalmopathy with 65% to 71% sensitivity and 72.22% specificity, a median of about 6 months before onset. No statistical method was used to fix the sample size in advance, and group allocation was not hidden from the investigators. Ophthalmopathy was separated from stable hyperthyroidism by a 13 V-J signature model, with over 85% sensitivity and roughly 81% specificity obtained in cross-validation and 80%/75% obtained in testing.

A patient counted as having stable Graves' hyperthyroidism if no progression to ophthalmopathy occurred over 18 months of follow-up. Hyperthyroidism patients were newly diagnosed, had a disease duration of under 2 months, and were aged 18 to 65 years. Patients with uncontrolled infections, other autoimmune diseases, pregnancy or lactation were excluded. Diagnoses relied on clinical symptoms, serum thyroxine and TRAb, thyroid ultrasound and orbital computed tomography. PBMCs were separated from around 9.1 ml of fresh peripheral blood using Ficoll-Paque density gradient centrifugation. Total RNA was extracted using Trizol reagent, and RNA quality was assessed on an Agilent 2100 Bioanalyzer.

The sequenced sample was blood. The receptor was isolated from a woman between 18 and 30 years old with Graves' hyperthyroidism. The chain couples TRBV7-6 to TRBJ1-4; the central 8 bases match TRBD1. The CDR3 protein sequence reads: CANSRDRFVEKLFF. The base sequence is TGTGCCAACAGCCGGGACAGGTTCGTTGAAAAACTGTTTTTT.